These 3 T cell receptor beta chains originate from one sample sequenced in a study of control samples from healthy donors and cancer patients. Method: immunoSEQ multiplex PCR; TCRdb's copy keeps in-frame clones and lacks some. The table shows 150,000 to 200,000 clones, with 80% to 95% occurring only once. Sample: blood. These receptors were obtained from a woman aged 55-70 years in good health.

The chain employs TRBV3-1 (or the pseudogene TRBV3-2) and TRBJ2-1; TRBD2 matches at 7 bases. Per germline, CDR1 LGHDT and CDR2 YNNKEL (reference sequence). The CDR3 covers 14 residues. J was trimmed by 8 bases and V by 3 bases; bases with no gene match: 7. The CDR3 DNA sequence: TGTGCCAGCAGCCATGTCGGGGGGAGTTATGAGCAGTTCTTC. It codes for CASSHVGGSYEQFF.

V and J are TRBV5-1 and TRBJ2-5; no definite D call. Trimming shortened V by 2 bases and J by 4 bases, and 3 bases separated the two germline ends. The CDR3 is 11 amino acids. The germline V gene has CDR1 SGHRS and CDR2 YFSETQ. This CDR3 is CASSFGETQYF. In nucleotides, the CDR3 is TGCGCCAGCAGCTTTGGAGAGACCCAGTACTTC.

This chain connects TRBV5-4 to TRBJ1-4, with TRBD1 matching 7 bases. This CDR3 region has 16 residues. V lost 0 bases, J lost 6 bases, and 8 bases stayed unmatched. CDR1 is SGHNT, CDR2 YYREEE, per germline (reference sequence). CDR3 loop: CASSLGQGLRDEKLFF. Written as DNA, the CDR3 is TGTGCCAGCAGCTTGGGACAGGGCCTTAGGGATGAAAAACTGTTTTTT.